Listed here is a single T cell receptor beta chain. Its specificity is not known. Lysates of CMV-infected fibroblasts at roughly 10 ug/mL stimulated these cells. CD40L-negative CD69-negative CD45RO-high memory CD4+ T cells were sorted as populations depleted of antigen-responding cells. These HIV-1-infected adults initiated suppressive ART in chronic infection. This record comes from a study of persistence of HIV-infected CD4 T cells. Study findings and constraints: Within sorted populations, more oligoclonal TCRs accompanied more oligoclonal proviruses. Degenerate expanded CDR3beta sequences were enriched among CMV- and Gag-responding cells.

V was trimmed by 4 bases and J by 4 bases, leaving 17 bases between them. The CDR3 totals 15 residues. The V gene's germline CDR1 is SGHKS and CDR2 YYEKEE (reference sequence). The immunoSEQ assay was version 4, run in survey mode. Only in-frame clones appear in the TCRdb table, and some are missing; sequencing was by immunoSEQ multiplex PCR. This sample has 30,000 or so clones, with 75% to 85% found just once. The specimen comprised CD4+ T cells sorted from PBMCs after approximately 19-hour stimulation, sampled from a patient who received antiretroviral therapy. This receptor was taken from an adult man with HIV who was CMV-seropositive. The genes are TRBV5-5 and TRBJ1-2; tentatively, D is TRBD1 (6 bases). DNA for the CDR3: TGTGCCAGCAGCAGTGATACGGGACACTCCTATGGCTACACCTTC. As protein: CASSSDTGHSYGYTF.